The rows below give T cell receptor beta chains drawn from one sample of a study of T cell responses to AZD1222 COVID-19 vaccine. Sequenced by immunoSEQ multiplex PCR; TCRdb stores in-frame clones only, minus some. The sample consists of approximately 180,000 clones, 90% of them appearing once. The sample here was peripheral blood, taken on day 0 of AZD1222 vaccination. These receptors all come from an adult in good health. Both conserved end residues are part of each CDR3. A D gene is named only where the DNA matches it firmly. Some rows have no size entry. The others give once, few or many, or a class for an expanded clone.

v_gene	abundance	j_gene	d_gene	CDR3aa	CDR3nt
TRBV5-4	NA	TRBJ2-3	NA	CAHSQTAGDTQYF	TGTGCCCACTCCCAGACGGCGGGCGATACGCAGTATTTT
TRBV4-3	once	TRBJ2-5	NA	CASSQDRGARGQETQYF	TGCGCCAGCAGCCAAGATAGAGGGGCCAGGGGCCAAGAGACCCAGTACTTC
TRBV9	NA	TRBJ2-2	TRBD2	CASSEPSGGTNTGELFF	TGTGCCAGCAGTGAGCCTAGCGGGGGAACGAACACCGGGGAGCTGTTTTTT
TRBV18	NA	TRBJ2-1	NA	CASSPWSRGRNEQFF	TGTGCCAGCTCACCATGGTCGCGGGGACGTAATGAGCAGTTCTTC
TRBV5-1	NA	TRBJ2-7	NA	CASSSLGVHEQYF	TGCGCCAGCAGCTCTCTGGGGGTGCACGAGCAGTACTTC
TRBV5-4	NA	TRBJ1-2	TRBD1	CASSLGQGVRIPYGYTF	TGTGCCAGCAGCTTGGGTCAGGGGGTCCGGATCCCCTATGGCTACACCTTC
TRBV19	NA	TRBJ1-5	NA	CASTPRGENQPQHF	TGTGCCAGTACCCCGAGGGGGGAGAATCAGCCCCAGCATTTT
TRBV4-3	NA	TRBJ1-6	NA	CASSQDRGTPYSPLHF	TGCGCCAGCAGCCAAGATCGCGGGACACCTTATTCACCCCTCCACTTT
TRBV19	NA	TRBJ1-2	NA	CASRRRTANYGYTF	TGTGCCAGTAGACGCAGGACTGCTAACTATGGCTACACCTTC
TRBV14	NA	TRBJ2-2	NA	CASSITGNSGRELFF	TGTGCCAGCAGTATAACCGGGAATTCAGGGCGGGAGCTGTTTTTT
TRBV4-3	NA	TRBJ1-2	NA	CASSQDGHFGYTF	TGCGCCAGCAGCCAAGATGGACACTTTGGCTACACCTTC
TRBV11-1	NA	TRBJ2-7	TRBD1	CASSPGQGPYEQYF	TGTGCCAGCAGCCCGGGACAGGGTCCCTACGAGCAGTACTTC
TRBV3-1/TRBV3-2	NA	TRBJ2-1	TRBD2	CASRTGGLGEQFF	TGTGCCAGCAGGACGGGGGGGCTCGGTGAGCAGTTCTTC
TRBV9	NA	TRBJ1-3	NA	CASSQGSASGNTIYF	TGTGCCAGCAGCCAAGGAAGCGCCTCTGGAAACACCATATATTTT
TRBV3-1/TRBV3-2	once	TRBJ2-3	NA	CASSQGPRNTDTQYF	TGTGCCAGCAGCCAGGGACCGAGGAACACAGATACGCAGTATTTT
TRBV6-5	NA	TRBJ2-2	NA	CASRQAITGELFF	TGTGCCAGCCGACAGGCCATCACCGGGGAGCTGTTTTTT
TRBV24-1	NA	TRBJ1-3	NA	CATSDVRRENSGNTIYF	TGTGCCACCAGTGATGTACGAAGAGAAAACTCTGGAAACACCATATATTTT
TRBV19	NA	TRBJ2-7	NA	CASSIVGQGMSEQYF	TGTGCCAGTAGTATAGTAGGGCAGGGGATGAGCGAGCAGTACTTC
TRBV3-1/TRBV3-2	NA	TRBJ2-2	NA	CASSQHGAITGELFF	TGTGCCAGCAGCCAACACGGGGCTATCACCGGGGAGCTGTTTTTT
TRBV21-1	few	TRBJ1-6	NA	CASRRGGILGLSYNSPLHF	TGTGCCAGCAGGAGGGGGGGGATTCTAGGACTTTCCTATAATTCACCCCTCCACTTT
TRBV7-2	NA	TRBJ2-5	NA	CASSSPGALSRETQYF	TGTGCCAGCAGCTCCCCCGGGGCCTTGAGTAGAGAGACCCAGTACTTC
TRBV7-2	NA	TRBJ1-1	TRBD1	CASSERQGGDTEAFF	TGTGCCAGCAGCGAGAGACAGGGTGGTGACACTGAAGCTTTCTTT
TRBV6-5	NA	TRBJ2-5	NA	CASSSPRGETQYF	TGTGCCAGCAGTTCCCCTCGGGGGGAGACCCAGTACTTC
TRBV6-5	NA	TRBJ2-7	TRBD1	CASSYPQGASYEQYF	TGTGCCAGCAGTTACCCACAGGGGGCGTCCTACGAGCAGTACTTC
TRBV19	NA	TRBJ2-5	NA	CASSIARGETQYF	TGTGCCAGTAGTATTGCTAGGGGGGAGACCCAGTACTTC
TRBV29-1	NA	TRBJ1-1	NA	CSVGQLNTEAFF	TGCAGCGTCGGACAGTTGAACACTGAAGCTTTCTTT
TRBV6-5	NA	TRBJ1-6	NA	CASGWGAANSPLHF	TGTGCCAGCGGTTGGGGCGCCGCGAATTCACCCCTCCACTTT
TRBV6-5	NA	TRBJ1-2	NA	CASSFDPLYGYTF	TGTGCCAGCAGTTTCGACCCCCTCTATGGCTACACCTTC
TRBV5-8	NA	TRBJ2-1	NA	CASSPYPGSYEQFF	TGTGCCAGCAGCCCTTATCCCGGGAGCTATGAGCAGTTCTTC
TRBV7-8	NA	TRBJ2-7	NA	CASSKGNSLLGDEQYF	TGTGCCAGCAGCAAAGGGAACAGCCTCCTCGGCGACGAGCAGTACTTC
TRBV5-1	once	TRBJ2-1	TRBD2	CASSPGLAGTNEQFF	TGCGCCAGCAGCCCAGGACTAGCGGGGACCAATGAGCAGTTCTTC
TRBV5-8	NA	TRBJ2-3	NA	CASSLGGDTQYF	TGTGCCAGCAGCTTGGGCGGAGATACGCAGTATTTT
TRBV19	NA	TRBJ2-7	NA	CPRLRSSYEQYF	TGTCCCAGGCTAAGGAGCTCCTACGAGCAGTACTTC
TRBV7-6	NA	TRBJ1-1	NA	CASSVGSGTEAFF	TGTGCCAGCAGCGTAGGGAGTGGCACTGAAGCTTTCTTT
TRBV7-8	NA	TRBJ2-7	TRBD1	CASSWSGGLGNEQYF	TGTGCCAGCAGCTGGTCAGGGGGCTTAGGAAACGAGCAGTACTTC
TRBV3-1/TRBV3-2	NA	TRBJ2-7	TRBD2	CASSQVGGGEQYF	TGTGCCAGCAGCCAAGTTGGGGGGGGTGAGCAGTACTTC
TRBV11-2	NA	TRBJ2-7	TRBD2	CASSPGRQISYEQYF	TGTGCCAGCAGCCCCGGGAGGCAAATCTCCTACGAGCAGTACTTC
TRBV7-2	NA	TRBJ1-4	NA	CASSLVGGAEEKLFF	TGTGCCAGCAGCTTAGTGGGGGGCGCTGAGGAAAAACTGTTTTTT
TRBV5-5	NA	TRBJ2-7	NA	CASSSDRSYEQYF	TGTGCCAGCAGCTCCGACAGGTCTTACGAGCAGTACTTC
TRBV5-1	NA	TRBJ2-5	TRBD2	CASSLVAGVQETQYF	TGCGCCAGCAGCTTGGTAGCGGGTGTTCAAGAGACCCAGTACTTC
TRBV6-5	NA	TRBJ2-5	NA	CASSYPQGETQYF	TGTGCCAGCAGTTACCCCCAGGGGGAGACCCAGTACTTC
TRBV6-5	NA	TRBJ1-2	TRBD1	CASKEQGTTNYGYTF	TGTGCCAGTAAGGAACAGGGGACTACTAACTATGGCTACACCTTC
TRBV19	NA	TRBJ2-1	TRBD2	CASSSLAGGYNEQFF	TGTGCCAGTAGTAGTCTCGCGGGGGGATACAATGAGCAGTTCTTC
TRBV3-1/TRBV3-2	NA	TRBJ1-5	NA	CASSHSGPPILESQPQHF	TGTGCCAGCAGCCACTCGGGACCCCCAATACTCGAGAGTCAGCCCCAGCATTTT